Listed below are T cell receptor beta chains from one sample, sequenced in a study of blood T cell repertoires in COVID-19. Profiled with immunoSEQ multiplex PCR; TCRdb holds only in-frame clones, not every one. The sample holds 110,000 or so clones, approximately 85% seen once. The sequenced sample consisted of peripheral blood. The receptor source for this set is a woman in her sixties or seventies with COVID-19, enrolled during active disease. Both conserved end residues are part of each CDR3. The D gene is left open where the match is weak. The size field is filled for only some rows; it gives once, few, many or a size class.

j_call d_call clone_size v_call cdr3_aa cdr3_nt
TRBJ1-1 TRBD1 - TRBV5-1 CASSIRDRAMNTEAFF TGCGCCAGCAGCATCCGGGACAGGGCGATGAACACTGAAGCTTTCTTT
TRBJ2-7 TRBD2 once TRBV2 CASTPSGAGEQYF TGTGCCAGCACACCTAGCGGGGCCGGCGAGCAGTACTTC
TRBJ2-1 - - TRBV27 CASNLGGTRNEQFF TGTGCCAGCAACCTGGGGGGGACAAGGAATGAGCAGTTCTTC
TRBJ1-5 - - TRBV25-1 CASSEWGDNNQPQHF TGTGCCAGCAGTGAATGGGGAGACAACAATCAGCCCCAGCATTTT
TRBJ1-2 - - TRBV9 CASSRTENYGYTF TGTGCCAGCAGCAGGACAGAGAACTATGGCTACACCTTC
TRBJ2-1 TRBD1 - TRBV5-1 CASSKTGTGGHNEQFF TGCGCCAGCAGCAAAACCGGGACAGGGGGCCACAATGAGCAGTTCTTC
TRBJ1-2 TRBD1 - TRBV2 CASSEAKGARGYTF TGTGCCAGCAGTGAAGCGAAGGGGGCAAGAGGCTACACCTTC
TRBJ1-2 TRBD1 once TRBV5-1 CASSLVGVQGGLVTF TGCGCCAGCAGCTTGGTCGGAGTACAGGGGGGCCTAGTTACCTTC
TRBJ1-4 - - TRBV5-1 CASSRRGGANEKLFF TGCGCCAGCAGCCGGCGGGGGGGCGCTAATGAAAAACTGTTTTTT
TRBJ2-3 TRBD1 - TRBV6-5 CASRDRGQDTQYF TGTGCCAGCAGAGACAGGGGGCAAGATACGCAGTATTTT
TRBJ2-3 TRBD1 - TRBV5-6 CASSLAGQGPDTQYF TGTGCCAGCAGCTTGGCGGGACAGGGACCAGATACGCAGTATTTT
TRBJ1-2 TRBD1 - TRBV6-1 CASSALTGTVTYGYTF TGTGCCAGCAGTGCTCTGACCGGGACAGTGACATATGGCTACACCTTC
TRBJ1-2 TRBD1 - TRBV3-1/TRBV3-2 CASSQAGTGGYGYTF TGTGCCAGCAGCCAAGCCGGGACAGGGGGCTATGGCTACACCTTC
TRBJ1-1 - - TRBV11-2 CASSLTVNTEAFF TGTGCCAGCAGCTTAACGGTGAACACTGAAGCTTTCTTT
TRBJ2-1 TRBD1 - TRBV12-3/TRBV12-4 CASSRDRGPEQFF TGTGCCAGCAGCCGGGACAGGGGGCCTGAGCAGTTCTTC
TRBJ2-2 - once TRBV5-4 CASSLGQTTGELFF TGTGCCAGCAGCTTGGGACAGACCACCGGGGAGCTGTTTTTT
TRBJ1-2 TRBD1 - TRBV5-1 CASSAGQGGFGYTF TGCGCCAGCAGCGCAGGACAGGGGGGCTTTGGCTACACCTTC